This T cell receptor (beta chain) was captured in a study of T cells after yellow fever vaccination. CDR3 length equals 13 residues. The germline gives CDR1 SQVTM, CDR2 ANQGSEA. V lost 5 bases and J lost 7; bases outside the gene matches: 7. This clonotype was seen at least ten times. 5'RACE template switching added a universal primer site and UMIs to TCR cDNA. TCRdb called the 5' RACE reads again in MiXCR, with one record for every CDR3 protein. The table includes about 68,000 distinct CDR3 sequences, approximately 7% detected once. The receptor was derived from a young man who received the YFV17D yellow fever vaccine. The sample here was CD8+ T cells sorted from PBMCs, taken more than 35 days after the first yellow fever vaccination. The chain employs TRBV29-1 and TRBJ2-1; TRBD1 matches 8 bases. In nucleotides, the CDR3 is TGCAGCGTTTCCTCGGACAGGGCAAATGAGCAGTTCTTC. This encodes CSVSSDRANEQFF.